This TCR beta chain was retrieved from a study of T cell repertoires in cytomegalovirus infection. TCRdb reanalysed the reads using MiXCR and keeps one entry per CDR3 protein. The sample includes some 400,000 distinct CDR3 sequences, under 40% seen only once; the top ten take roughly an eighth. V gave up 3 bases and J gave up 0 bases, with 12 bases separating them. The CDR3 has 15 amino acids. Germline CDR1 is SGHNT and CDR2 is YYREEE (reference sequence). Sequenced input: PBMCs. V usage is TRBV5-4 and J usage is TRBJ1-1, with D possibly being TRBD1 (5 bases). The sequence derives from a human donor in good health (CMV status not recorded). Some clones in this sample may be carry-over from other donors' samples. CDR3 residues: CASSSQGPLNTEAFF. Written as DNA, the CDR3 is TGTGCCAGCAGCTCCCAGGGCCCCCTGAACACTGAAGCTTTCTTT. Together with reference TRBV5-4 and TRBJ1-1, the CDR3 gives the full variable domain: ETGVTQSPTHLIKTRGQQVTLRCSSQSGHNTVSWYQQALGQGPQFIFQYYREEENGRGNFPPRFSGLQFPNYSSELNVNALELDDSALYLCASSSQGPLNTEAFFGQGTRLTVV.